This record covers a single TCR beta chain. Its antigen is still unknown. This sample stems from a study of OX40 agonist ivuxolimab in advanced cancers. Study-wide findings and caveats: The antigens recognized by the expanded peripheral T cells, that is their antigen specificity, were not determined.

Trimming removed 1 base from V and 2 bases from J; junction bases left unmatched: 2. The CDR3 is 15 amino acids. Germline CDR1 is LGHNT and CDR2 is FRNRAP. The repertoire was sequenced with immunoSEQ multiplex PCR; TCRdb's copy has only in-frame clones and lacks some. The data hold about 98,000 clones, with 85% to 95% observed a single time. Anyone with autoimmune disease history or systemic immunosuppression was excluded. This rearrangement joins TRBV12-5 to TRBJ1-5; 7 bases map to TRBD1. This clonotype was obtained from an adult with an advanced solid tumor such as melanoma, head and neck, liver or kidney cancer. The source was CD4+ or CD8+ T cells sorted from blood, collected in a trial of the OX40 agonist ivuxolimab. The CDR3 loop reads CASGLGQGGNQPQHF. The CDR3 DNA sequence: TGTGCTAGTGGTTTGGGACAGGGTGGCAATCAGCCCCAGCATTTT.